This record concerns one T cell receptor beta chain sequence. Authors' methods: From reference gene primer amplification, estimates of nucleated cell counts were derived. Assay: immunoSEQ multiplex PCR; the TCRdb copy retains only in-frame clones and omits some. V, J and clone size are taken as reported in that table, and D and trimming were inferred from the DNA itself. The sample includes under 150,000 clones, around nine tenths seen only once; the top ten take roughly 8.4%. Germline CDR1 reads SGHRS; CDR2 reads YFSETQ. V was pared by 4 bases and J by 3 bases, with 5 bases of the junction left unmatched. This CDR3 has 15 amino acids. This record comes from a study of blood T cell repertoires in COVID-19. At the level of the study: Both acute and convalescent COVID-19 samples were obtained from the United States, Italy and Spain. Sample material is recorded as cDNA or gDNA derived from T cells, B-cell-depleted T cells, or PBMCs.

The sample consisted of peripheral blood. V and J are TRBV5-1 and TRBJ2-7, with 12 nucleotides matching TRBD1. The sequence derives from a woman between 65 and 79 years old who had recovered from COVID-19. For the CDR3, the DNA is TGCGCCAGCAGCACGGGGACAGGGGGCGGCTACGAGCAGTACTTC. Translated: CASSTGTGGGYEQYF.